This TCR beta chain was identified during a study of vaccination effects on CD4 cells after COVID-19. Study-wide points: The authors studied few convalescent patients and collected no early post-infection timepoints.

This clone was observed a few times. What it binds is not known. Trimming pared 6 bases from V and 4 bases from J, leaving 16 bases between. The CDR3 length is 15 residues. CDR1 and CDR2 (germline): LNHDA, SQIVND (reference sequence). Investigators separated out CD4+ T cells once approximately 9 days of culture had passed. Participants were vaccinated with two doses of either the BNT162b2 or mRNA-1273 vaccine. Neither prior SARS-CoV-2 infection nor positive nucleocapsid antibodies were present in the vaccine recipients. The table came from immunoSEQ multiplex PCR; TCRdb's copy has only in-frame clones and leaves some out. This sample has 35,000 to 55,000 clones, with more than 65% found just once.

Specimen: CD4+ T cells from PBMCs cultured without peptide, collected after COVID-19 vaccination. This clonotype was sampled from a human donor who received a COVID-19 vaccine. The rearrangement joins TRBV19 to TRBJ2-1, with a weak D call TRBD2 (5 bases). Written as DNA, the CDR3 is TGTGCCAGTAGCATAAGGGCGGGCCAGTACAATGAGCAGTTCTTC. As protein: CASSIRAGQYNEQFF.